Shown below are 23 T cell receptor beta chains from a single sample sequenced in a study of identical twins. Via MiXCR, TCRdb re-called the 5' RACE reads, giving one row per CDR3 protein. The data contain about 520,000 distinct CDR3 sequences, about 20% of them singletons. This sample also appeared in a second study, on T cells expressing NK-cell markers.

Sequencing was done on a sample of CD4+ T cells sorted from blood. The source is a woman aged 18-35 years in good health.

This clonotype was seen a handful of times. J is TRBJ1-1 and V is TRBV4-1, with TRBD1 matching 7 bases. CDR3 length: 18 residues. Losses at the gene ends were 4 bases for V and 0 bases for J; bases not matched to a gene: 14. The V gene's germline CDR1 is MGHRA and CDR2 YSYEKL. CDR3 region: CASSPPSGDSRMNTEAFF. The CDR3 region has the DNA TGCGCCAGCAGCCCTCCCAGCGGGGACAGCAGAATGAACACTGAAGCTTTCTTT.

There are a few counts of this clonotype. The chain is built from TRBV7-9 and TRBJ1-2, with a possible D match to TRBD1 (5 bases). The CDR3 covers 13 residues. V lost 1 base, J lost 8 bases, and 11 bases lay in between. The germline V gene has CDR1 SEHNR and CDR2 FQNEAQ (reference sequence). DNA of the CDR3: TGTGCCAGCAGCTTAGGGTGGGGGAAAGGCTACACCTTC. Its protein product is CASSLGWGKGYTF.

This clonotype turned up a few times. The chain couples TRBV20-1 to TRBJ2-1, with D hard to call. Trimming removed 2 bases at V and 8 bases at J, with 10 bases between. Germline lookup yields CDR1 DFQATT and CDR2 SNEGSKA (reference sequence). The CDR3 loop spans 12 amino acids. CDR3 loop: CSARRRQDEQFF. Written as DNA, the CDR3 is TGCAGTGCTAGAAGACGGCAGGATGAGCAGTTCTTC.

This clonotype was found many times. V is TRBV12-3 or TRBV12-4 and J is TRBJ2-1; 7 nucleotides agree with TRBD2. CDR3 length equals 11 residues. J gave up 7 bases and V 8 bases, and 2 bases lay outside the gene matches. CDR3 sequence reads: CASLAANEQFF. The CDR3, as DNA: TGTGCCAGCCTAGCGGCAAATGAGCAGTTCTTC.

This clonotype showed up just a few times. The chain recombines TRBV3-1 with TRBJ2-2, with D possibly matching TRBD1 (5 bases). The germline CDR1 and CDR2 sequences are LGHDT and YNNKEL (reference sequence). Trimming shortened V by 0 bases and J by 7 bases, and 15 bases separated the two germline ends. The CDR3 covers 16 residues. The DNA for the CDR3 is TGTGCCAGCAGCCAAGAACAGGCCAAGTGGAACGGGGAGCTGTTTTTT. This encodes CASSQEQAKWNGELFF.

The chain recombines TRBV12-3 or TRBV12-4 with TRBJ2-1; 10 bases map to TRBD2. The J segment lost 8 bases and the V segment lost 4 bases, leaving 5 bases of the junction unmatched. CDR3 length equals 14 residues. The CDR3 nucleotides are TGTGCCAGCAGTTCGACTAGCGGGCGGTATGAGCAGTTCTTC. Translation: CASSSTSGRYEQFF.

This clonotype was observed a handful of times. The gene calls are TRBV9 and TRBJ1-6; no clear D gene. V was trimmed by 3 bases and J by 9 bases, leaving 16 bases between them. From germline, CDR1 is SGDLS and CDR2 YYNGEE. This CDR3 region has 15 residues. The chain's CDR3 is CASSEEWMGGSPLHF. DNA for the CDR3: TGTGCCAGCAGCGAGGAGTGGATGGGCGGTTCACCCCTCCACTTT.

This clonotype occurred a few times. CDR3 nucleotides: TGCAGTGCTAGAAGGGCTAGCGGGGGGACCCAGTACTTC. Its protein is CSARRASGGTQYF. The rearrangement joins TRBV20-1 to TRBJ2-5, with 10 bases that match TRBD2. This CDR3 comprises 13 residues. J was trimmed by 7 bases and V by 2 bases; bases with no gene match: 4. CDR1 is DFQATT, CDR2 SNEGSKA, per germline (reference sequence).

The chain recombines TRBV12-3 or TRBV12-4 with TRBJ2-7; D gene ambiguous. CDR3 length: 11 amino acids. Deletions cut 9 bases from V and 4 bases from J, with 10 bases between. Here the CDR3 reads CASGRWYEQYF. CDR3 DNA sequence: TGTGCCAGTGGCCGGTGGTACGAGCAGTACTTC.

V usage is TRBV7-3 and J usage is TRBJ2-5; D might be TRBD1 or TRBD2, each matching 5 bases. Germline V gene data show CDR1 as SGHTA and CDR2 as FQGTGA. The CDR3 covers 13 residues. V was pared by 5 bases and J by 5 bases, with 12 bases between. The CDR3 DNA reads TGTGCCAGCAGCAAGAACGAGGGGGAGACCCAGTACTTC. Encoded protein: CASSKNEGETQYF.

The CDR3 sequence: CASSPFPAGGNEQFF. For the CDR3, the DNA is TGTGCCAGCAGCCCCTTTCCGGCGGGAGGGAATGAGCAGTTCTTC. V usage is TRBV12-3 or TRBV12-4 and J usage is TRBJ2-1; 9 bases agree with TRBD2. V lost 6 bases, J lost 7 bases, and 10 bases stayed unmatched. The CDR3 sequence is 15 residues long.

DNA of the CDR3: TGCGCCAGCAGCTTAATCTCAACCGGGGAGCTGTTTTTT. Protein sequence: CASSLISTGELFF. This chain links TRBV5-1 with TRBJ2-2; D is unresolved. The CDR3 sequence is 13 residues long. The V gene lost 2 bases and the J gene lost 5 bases, with 7 bases spanning the gap. Germline V gene lookup returns CDR1 SGHRS and CDR2 YFSETQ.

This clonotype was found a few times. This rearrangement joins TRBV7-2 to TRBJ2-5; D may be TRBD2 (6 bases). The CDR3 is made up of 13 amino acids. V was clipped by 2 bases and J by 9 bases, with 13 bases between them. CDR1 is SGHTA, CDR2 FQGNSA, per germline. The CDR3 here is CASSLNSGQAQYF. The CDR3 DNA sequence: TGTGCCAGCAGCTTAAACAGCGGGCAGGCCCAGTACTTC.

The chain couples TRBV5-5 to TRBJ2-7; D remains ambiguous. Trimming removed 4 bases at V and 7 bases at J, with 18 bases between. The length of the CDR3 is 14 residues. The V gene's germline CDR1 is SGHKS and CDR2 YYEKEE (reference sequence). The CDR3 protein is CASSIGPVSEEQYF. Here the CDR3 DNA reads TGTGCCAGCAGCATAGGACCCGTTTCAGAGGAGCAGTACTTC.

Only a few counts were recorded for this clonotype. The chain combines TRBV19 with TRBJ2-3; TRBD2 is a possible D gene (7 bases). The CDR3 consists of 17 residues. In germline, CDR1 is LNHDA, CDR2 SQIVND (reference sequence). V was cut by 3 bases and J by 2 bases, with 18 bases left in between. The CDR3 sequence is CASSILGRGGSTDTQYF. CDR3 nucleotide sequence: TGTGCCAGTAGTATTCTAGGGCGCGGGGGCTCCACAGATACGCAGTATTTT.

This clonotype was observed many times. CDR3: CASSLRGGGSEAQYF. DNA for the CDR3: TGTGCCAGCAGCTTAAGGGGAGGGGGCAGCGAAGCCCAGTACTTC. This sequence joins TRBV7-3 and TRBJ2-5; D may correspond to TRBD1 or TRBD2 (7 bases each). This CDR3 is built from 15 residues. V lost 1 base and J 9 bases, leaving 18 bases between the germline ends. CDR1 is SGHTA and CDR2 is FQGTGA in the germline V gene. The full variable domain, in which reference TRBV7-3 and TRBJ2-5 provide the parts outside the CDR3, is GAGVSQTPSNKVTEKGKYVELRCDPISGHTALYWYRQSLGQGPEFLIYFQGTGAADDSGLPNDRFFAVRPEGSVSTLKIQRTERGDSAVYLCASSLRGGGSEAQYFGPGTRLLVL.

The chain has TRBV6-1 and TRBJ1-5, with TRBD1 matching over 7 bases. The CDR3 runs to 13 residues. CDR1 is MNHNS, CDR2 SASEGT, per germline. Trimming took 7 bases from V and 5 from J; bases not matched to a gene: 5. CDR3 in DNA: TGTGCCAGCACCGGGACAGCCCATCAGCCCCAGCATTTT. Amino acid sequence: CASTGTAHQPQHF.

This clonotype was recorded only once. The chain couples TRBV19 to TRBJ2-2; D may be TRBD1 or TRBD2 (5 bases each). This CDR3 region has 16 residues. V lost 9 bases and J lost 0, with 17 bases in between. Germline lookup yields CDR1 LNHDA and CDR2 SQIVND (reference sequence). The CDR3, as DNA: TGTGCCAGCCACACGGGGACCCTGACGAACACCGGGGAGCTGTTTTTT. It encodes CASHTGTLTNTGELFF.

The chain carries TRBV27 and TRBJ1-2; D is possibly TRBD1 (6 bases). V was cut by 8 bases and J by 8 bases, with 15 bases left in between. CDR3 length equals 12 residues. Per the germline V gene, CDR1 is MNHEY and CDR2 is SMNVEV (reference sequence). CDR3 region: CASRGGAFGYTF. The CDR3 nucleotides read TGTGCCAGCCGAGGGGGGGCCTTCGGCTACACCTTC.

The chain employs TRBV7-3 and TRBJ1-1; 7 bases line up with TRBD1. Germline V CDR1 and CDR2: SGHTA, FQGTGA. CDR3 size: 15 residues. V dropped 1 base and J dropped 7; count of bases not matched to a gene: 9. The CDR3 region is CASSLKRGGGGEAFF. CDR3 bases: TGTGCCAGCAGCTTAAAACGGGGAGGGGGCGGTGAAGCTTTCTTT.

V gene TRBV5-1 combines with J gene TRBJ2-3; D remains ambiguous. This CDR3 has 13 amino acids. V lost 4 bases, J lost 3 bases, and 9 bases lay in between. Germline V gene lookup returns CDR1 SGHRS and CDR2 YFSETQ. CDR3 DNA: TGCGCCAGCAGCGGGCAGAGAACAGATACGCAGTATTTT. Encoded protein: CASSGQRTDTQYF.

The rearrangement uses TRBV6-2 or TRBV6-3 and TRBJ2-3; D unresolved. Germline CDR1 reads MNHEY; CDR2 reads SVGEGT. This CDR3 has 13 amino acids. V lost 6 bases to trimming and J lost 5 bases, with 12 bases between them. CDR3 protein: CASSSPLGDTQYF. CDR3 DNA sequence: TGTGCCAGCAGCTCTCCCCTGGGAGATACGCAGTATTTT.

This chain uses TRBV6-1 with TRBJ1-5; unclear D gene. CDR3 length: 13 amino acids. V lost 6 bases and J 4 bases, leaving 10 bases between the germline ends. The germline gives CDR1 MNHNS, CDR2 SASEGT. In DNA, the CDR3 is TGTGCCAGCAGGGTAGTCCCTAATCAGCCCCAGCATTTT. Its translation is CASRVVPNQPQHF.